These 30 T cell receptor beta chains were all obtained from the same sample, sequenced in a study of blood T cell repertoires in COVID-19. The method was immunoSEQ multiplex PCR; TCRdb's version includes in-frame clones alone and lacks a portion of them. The sample lists a few hundred thousand clones, 70% to 90% seen once, with under 15% in the top ten. The material sequenced was peripheral blood. The receptors stem from a woman aged 55-70 years with acute or convalescent COVID-19.

The chain employs TRBV28 and TRBJ2-3; D remains ambiguous. V gave up 5 bases and J gave up 4 bases, with 19 bases separating them. The CDR3 covers 16 residues. Germline CDR1 and CDR2: MDHEN and SYDVKM. The CDR3 reads CASSRGSTGISDTQYF. The DNA for the CDR3 is TGTGCCAGCAGTCGAGGCTCTACCGGTATATCAGATACGCAGTATTTT.

V usage is TRBV6-2 or TRBV6-3 and J usage is TRBJ2-7; a possible D gene is TRBD2 (5 bases). V was cut by 2 bases and J by 5 bases, with 10 bases left in between. CDR3 size: 13 residues. The V gene's germline CDR1 is MNHEY and CDR2 SVGEGT. The CDR3 nucleotides are TGTGCCAGCAGTTACGGACTCACTAACGAGCAGTACTTC. Its translation is CASSYGLTNEQYF.

This sequence joins TRBV7-2 and TRBJ1-5; perhaps TRBD1 as D (5 bases). Deletions cut 6 bases from V and 6 bases from J, with 15 bases between. The CDR3 runs 14 residues. Germline V gene data show CDR1 as SGHTA and CDR2 as FQGNSA. The CDR3 protein is CASRGGELGQPQHF. The CDR3 DNA reads TGTGCCAGCAGGGGGGGGGAGCTGGGTCAGCCCCAGCATTTT.

V usage is TRBV28 and J usage is TRBJ1-6; D might be TRBD1 (6 bases). Deletions cut 7 bases from V and 8 bases from J, with 12 bases between. The CDR3 is made up of 13 amino acids. The germline gives CDR1 MDHEN, CDR2 SYDVKM. In DNA, the CDR3 is TGTGCCAGCACATTAAACAGGGATTCACCCCTCCACTTT. Translated, it gives CASTLNRDSPLHF.

The rearrangement joins TRBV4-2 to TRBJ1-6; D not resolved. The CDR3 spans 15 residues. Germline loops: CDR1 LGHNA, CDR2 YNFKEQ. The germline V and J ends were trimmed by 0 bases and 1 base, with 4 bases remaining between them. In DNA, the CDR3 is TGTGCCAGCAGCCAAGATCTTTCCTATAATTCACCCCTCCACTTT. Its protein is CASSQDLSYNSPLHF.

The rearrangement joins TRBV7-7 to TRBJ2-7; TRBD1 aligns across 7 bases. The CDR3 contains 14 residues. With V trimmed by 5 bases and J by 6 bases, 10 bases remained unmatched. Germline V gives CDR1 SSHAT, CDR2 FNYEAQ (reference sequence). The CDR3 here is CASSIDRVSVEQYF. The CDR3 DNA follows: TGTGCCAGCAGCATCGACAGGGTCTCTGTCGAGCAGTACTTC.

This chain links TRBV10-3 with TRBJ2-7; 9 positions match TRBD1. Germline CDR1 ENHRY, CDR2 SYGVKD. V dropped 5 bases and J dropped 0; count of bases not matched to a gene: 8. The CDR3 covers 16 residues. Here the CDR3 reads CAISLGTGSISYEQYF. The CDR3 region has the DNA TGTGCCATCAGTTTGGGGACAGGGAGCATCTCCTACGAGCAGTACTTC.

The chain joins TRBV7-9 to TRBJ1-5, with 7 bases identical to TRBD1. The CDR3 is made up of 16 amino acids. The trim removed 5 bases at V and 6 bases at J, leaving 13 bases unmatched. CDR1 and CDR2 (germline): SEHNR, FQNEAQ (reference sequence). The CDR3 DNA sequence: TGTGCCAGCAGCGCAAACACTGACAGGGCTGGTCAGCCCCAGCATTTT. Translating it yields CASSANTDRAGQPQHF.

The rearrangement uses TRBV6-6 and TRBJ1-1; D not certain. CDR1 is MNHNY, CDR2 SVGAGI, per germline (reference sequence). Trimming stripped 0 bases from V and 0 bases from J, with 11 bases between. CDR3 size: 16 residues. CDR3 coding DNA: TGTGCCAGCAGTTACTCGAAACTTTCCATGAACACTGAAGCTTTCTTT. This encodes CASSYSKLSMNTEAFF.

V and J are TRBV9 and TRBJ2-3; 8 nucleotides match TRBD2. Germline V gives CDR1 SGDLS, CDR2 YYNGEE. This CDR3 has 17 residues. The V segment lost 4 bases and the J segment 5 bases; nucleotides outside the gene matches: 15. For the CDR3, the DNA is TGTGCCAGCAGCCCCGCAAGCGGGGGCCCGCGAGAAGATACGCAGTATTTT. Translating it yields CASSPASGGPREDTQYF.

CDR3 nucleotide sequence: TGTGCCAGCTCACCTTTGGGACTAGCGGGAGGTTCCACAGATACGCAGTATTTT. The encoded protein is CASSPLGLAGGSTDTQYF. The chain is built from TRBV18 and TRBJ2-3, with TRBD2 matching over 15 bases. Per germline, CDR1 KGHSH and CDR2 LQKENI. This CDR3 has 18 amino acids. J gave up 2 bases and V 3 bases, and 6 bases lay outside the gene matches.

V usage is TRBV19 and J usage is TRBJ2-1, with D possibly TRBD1 on 5 matching bases. Germline lookup yields CDR1 LNHDA and CDR2 SQIVND (reference sequence). The CDR3 loop spans 14 amino acids. Trimming removed 5 bases from V and 4 bases from J, with 12 bases in between. The CDR3, as DNA: TGTGCCAGTAGTTTTACAGGAGTTTACAATGAGCAGTTCTTC. This sequence encodes CASSFTGVYNEQFF. The variable domain in full, completed from reference TRBV19 and TRBJ2-1, reads DGGITQSPKYLFRKEGQNVTLSCEQNLNHDAMYWYRQDPGQGLRLIYYSQIVNDFQKGDIAEGYSVSREKKESFPLTVTSAQKNPTAFYLCASSFTGVYNEQFFGPGTRLTVL.

The chain uses TRBV5-4 and TRBJ2-5, with D tentatively TRBD1 (8 bases). The CDR3 covers 13 residues. Germline V lookup: CDR1 SGHNT, CDR2 YYREEE (reference sequence). Deletions cut 2 bases from V and 11 bases from J, with 16 bases between. The CDR3 region is CASSFSDRDYQYF. Written as DNA, the CDR3 is TGTGCCAGCAGCTTTTCGGACAGGGACTATCAGTACTTC.

The count of this clone is one. V gene TRBV7-9 combines with J gene TRBJ1-1; D remains unclear. V was clipped by 4 bases and J by 4 bases, with 13 bases between them. This CDR3 contains 14 residues. Germline V gives CDR1 SEHNR, CDR2 FQNEAQ (reference sequence). The chain's CDR3 is CASSSWRGATEAFF. Written as DNA, the CDR3 is TGTGCCAGCAGCTCATGGCGGGGAGCCACTGAAGCTTTCTTT.

The chain uses TRBV19 and TRBJ2-3; 7 bases agree with TRBD2. The CDR3 loop spans 15 amino acids. The ends lost 6 bases at V and 2 bases at J; junction bases unmatched: 8. The germline V gene encodes CDR1 LNHDA and CDR2 SQIVND (reference sequence). CDR3 region: CASRDQAGFTDTQYF. The CDR3 nucleotides read TGTGCCAGTAGGGACCAAGCGGGGTTCACAGATACGCAGTATTTT.

The gene calls are TRBV5-1 and TRBJ1-1; the match to TRBD1 covers 7 bases. J was trimmed by 7 bases and V by 4 bases; bases with no gene match: 13. The CDR3 runs to 15 residues. In germline, CDR1 is SGHRS, CDR2 YFSETQ. Here the CDR3 reads CASSPNLQGTGEAFF. The CDR3 DNA reads TGCGCCAGCAGCCCGAATTTACAGGGGACGGGTGAAGCTTTCTTT.

This clone was picked up one time. The chain employs TRBV29-1 and TRBJ1-5; TRBD1 agrees at 12 bases. Germline V gene lookup returns CDR1 SQVTM and CDR2 ANQGSEA. The CDR3 length is 14 residues. V shed 4 bases and J 7 bases; nucleotides not matched to a gene: 5. CDR3 sequence reads: CSVGAGTGGQPQHF. In DNA form, the CDR3 reads TGCAGCGTTGGCGCCGGGACAGGGGGCCAGCCCCAGCATTTT. Using reference TRBV29-1 and TRBJ1-5 for the parts outside the CDR3, the full variable domain is SAVISQKPSRDICQRGTSLTIQCQVDSQVTMMFWYRQQPGQSLTLIATANQGSEATYESGFVIDKFPISRPNLTFSTLTVSNMSPEDSSIYLCSVGAGTGGQPQHFGDGTRLSIL.

The V gene is TRBV14, the J gene TRBJ1-1, with no clear D. Germline CDR1 is SGHDN and CDR2 is FVKESK. V lost 3 bases and J 5 bases, leaving 10 bases between the germline ends. CDR3 length: 13 amino acids. CDR3 region: CASSHPGGTEAFF. The DNA for the CDR3 is TGTGCCAGCAGCCACCCAGGTGGGACTGAAGCTTTCTTT.

This clone was counted a single time. V and J are TRBV7-8 and TRBJ2-7; possible D gene TRBD2, 6 bases. V lost 8 bases to trimming and J lost 2 bases, with 13 bases between them. From germline, CDR1 is SGHVS and CDR2 FQNEAQ. The CDR3 consists of 13 residues. The CDR3 region has the DNA TGTGCCAGCCTACGGCGCGGGACCTACGAGCAGTACTTC. As protein: CASLRRGTYEQYF. Using reference TRBV7-8 and TRBJ2-7 for the parts outside the CDR3, the full variable domain is GAGVSQSPRYKVAKRGQDVALRCDPISGHVSLFWYQQALGQGPEFLTYFQNEAQLDKSGLPSDRFFAERPEGSVSTLKIQRTQQEDSAVYLCASLRRGTYEQYFGPGTRLTVT.

This rearrangement joins TRBV19 to TRBJ1-1; 8 bases align to TRBD1. CDR1 is LNHDA, CDR2 SQIVND, per germline (reference sequence). The ends lost 6 bases at V and 0 bases at J; junction bases unmatched: 3. The CDR3 spans 14 residues. The chain's CDR3 is CASRSTGVNTEAFF. CDR3 nucleotide sequence: TGTGCCAGTAGATCGACAGGGGTGAACACTGAAGCTTTCTTT.

This chain links TRBV5-1 with TRBJ1-6, with a weak D call TRBD1 (5 bases). CDR3 length: 17 amino acids. V was pared by 3 bases and J by 0 bases, with 13 bases between. Germline CDR1 SGHRS, CDR2 YFSETQ. The CDR3 region is CASSSSGQSSYNSPLHF. CDR3 bases: TGCGCCAGCAGCTCTTCAGGACAAAGCTCCTATAATTCACCCCTCCACTTT.

The chain employs TRBV4-3 and TRBJ1-3, with D unresolved. The V end lost 0 bases, the J end lost 0 bases, and 9 bases lay between the germline ends. The CDR3 runs 16 residues. Germline V gene sequence: CDR1 LGHNA, CDR2 YSLEER. This chain's CDR3 is CASSQDSRFSGNTIYF. CDR3 DNA sequence: TGCGCCAGCAGCCAAGATTCGCGTTTCTCTGGAAACACCATATATTTT.

The chain carries TRBV29-1 and TRBJ1-2; no reliable D call. This CDR3 is built from 13 residues. Germline V gives CDR1 SQVTM, CDR2 ANQGSEA. The V end lost 1 base, the J end lost 4 bases, and 10 bases lay between the germline ends. The DNA for the CDR3 is TGCAGCGTTGAAGTCCAGGAAGGCTATGGCTACACCTTC. Protein sequence: CSVEVQEGYGYTF.

The gene calls are TRBV5-4 and TRBJ2-3, with 10 bases matching TRBD1. Per the germline V gene, CDR1 is SGHNT and CDR2 is YYREEE (reference sequence). J lost 7 bases, V lost 4 bases, and 6 bases had no gene match. This CDR3 has 14 residues. The CDR3 DNA sequence: TGTGCCAGCAGCACCGGGACAGGGGTGAATACGCAGTATTTT. Translating it yields CASSTGTGVNTQYF.

The chain couples TRBV14 to TRBJ2-2; TRBD1 matches 7 bases. Germline-derived CDR1 and CDR2 are SGHDN and FVKESK. J lost 7 bases, V lost 7 bases, and 12 bases had no gene match. This CDR3 is built from 15 residues. In nucleotides, the CDR3 is TGTGCCAGCAACACAGGGGTGACTCGGAACGGGGAGCTGTTTTTT. Its translation: CASNTGVTRNGELFF.

The rearrangement uses TRBV19 and TRBJ1-5, with unresolved D. Trimming shortened V by 6 bases and J by 2 bases, and 14 bases separated the two germline ends. CDR1 is LNHDA and CDR2 is SQIVND in the germline V gene (reference sequence). This CDR3 is 15 amino acids long. The CDR3: CASSTTRRGNQPQHF. Written as DNA, the CDR3 is TGTGCCAGTAGCACTACCCGGCGGGGCAATCAGCCCCAGCATTTT. The whole variable domain, filled in from reference TRBV19 and TRBJ1-5, reads DGGITQSPKYLFRKEGQNVTLSCEQNLNHDAMYWYRQDPGQGLRLIYYSQIVNDFQKGDIAEGYSVSREKKESFPLTVTSAQKNPTAFYLCASSTTRRGNQPQHFGDGTRLSIL.

The genes are TRBV6-2 or TRBV6-3 and TRBJ2-7; D possibly corresponds to TRBD2 (6 bases). Germline CDR1 reads MNHEY; CDR2 reads SVGEGT. This CDR3 has 13 residues. V was shortened by 3 bases and J by 5 bases, with 11 bases between the two germline ends. The CDR3 DNA is TGTGCCAGCAGTTATTTTAGCGGTCACGAGCAGTACTTC. Its protein product is CASSYFSGHEQYF.

The chain employs TRBV19 and TRBJ1-6; 9 bases fit TRBD1. The CDR3 length is 18 residues. V lost 4 bases to trimming and J lost 3 bases; unmatched junction nucleotides: 10. From germline, CDR1 is LNHDA and CDR2 SQIVND (reference sequence). The CDR3 coding sequence is TGTGCCAGTAGTAATAGTGGGACAGGGAGTGGCTATAATTCACCCCTCCACTTT. The encoded protein is CASSNSGTGSGYNSPLHF.

The CDR3 protein is CASSELGTGGNIQYF. CDR3 in DNA: TGTGCCAGCAGCGAACTCGGGACAGGGGGGAACATTCAGTACTTC. The chain employs TRBV7-9 and TRBJ2-4; 11 positions agree with TRBD1. The ends lost 5 bases at V and 7 bases at J; junction bases unmatched: 7. The CDR3 totals 15 residues. From germline, CDR1 is SEHNR and CDR2 FQNEAQ (reference sequence).

The rearrangement uses TRBV27 and TRBJ2-1; D gene uncertain. Germline-derived CDR1 and CDR2 are MNHEY and SMNVEV (reference sequence). The V end lost 7 bases, the J end lost 0 bases, and 13 bases lay between the germline ends. The CDR3 extends over 15 amino acids. The CDR3 here is CASIVRANSYNEQFF. For the CDR3, the DNA is TGTGCCAGCATAGTTCGAGCGAACTCCTACAATGAGCAGTTCTTC.